The 26 T cell receptor beta chains in this list originate from one sample, sequenced in a study of shared clonotypes between healthy human individuals. CD45RO-negative, CCR7-positively selected cells formed the naive CD8 fraction, excluding terminally differentiated effector memory CD45RA+ cells. Produced via immunoSEQ multiplex PCR; TCRdb's table is partial and in-frame only. This table holds about 2 million clones, roughly 94% found once. Sequences were obtained from naive CD8+ T cells sorted from blood. The receptors were sampled from a man aged 18 to 30 in good health.

The J gene is TRBJ2-5, the V gene TRBV6-5; 12 bases map to TRBD2. V shed 2 bases, J shed 5 bases, and the junction held 3 bases outside the gene matches. The CDR3 sequence is 15 residues long. Germline V lookup: CDR1 MNHEY, CDR2 SVGAGI. CDR3 nucleotides: TGTGCCAGCAGTTACGAAGGACTAGCGGGGGAGACCCAGTACTTC. It is translated as CASSYEGLAGETQYF.

The rearrangement uses TRBV5-1 and TRBJ2-7; D is uncertain. Deletions cut 0 bases from V and 3 bases from J, with 16 bases between. Germline lookup yields CDR1 SGHRS and CDR2 YFSETQ. This CDR3 contains 16 residues. Here the CDR3 DNA reads TGCGCCAGCAGCTTGGACCGGTTGGGGTATGGCTACGAGCAGTACTTC. Translating gives CASSLDRLGYGYEQYF.

The chain combines TRBV5-4 with TRBJ1-1; D may be TRBD1 (5 bases). Trimming removed 5 bases at V and 5 bases at J, with 13 bases between. Germline CDR1 is SGHNT and CDR2 is YYREEE (reference sequence). This CDR3 is 13 amino acids long. CDR3 in amino acids: CASSWGGGTEAFF. The CDR3 DNA is TGTGCCAGCAGTTGGGGTGGGGGAACTGAAGCTTTCTTT.

This clone was seen many times. The same CDR3 is also encoded by other DNA sequences in this sample. The gene calls are TRBV30 and TRBJ1-4, with D unclear. Trimming removed 3 bases from V and 8 bases from J, with 10 bases in between. CDR1 and CDR2 (germline): GTSNPN, SVGIG (reference sequence). The CDR3 extends over 12 amino acids. The CDR3 DNA reads as TGTGCCTGGAGGGTCGGTGGGGAAAAACTGTTTTTT. Encoded protein: CAWRVGGEKLFF.

The chain links TRBV19 to TRBJ1-5; 9 bases map to TRBD1. Germline V gene lookup returns CDR1 LNHDA and CDR2 SQIVND (reference sequence). The length of the CDR3 is 15 residues. Losses at the gene ends were 5 bases for V and 4 bases for J; bases not matched to a gene: 6. In nucleotides, the CDR3 is TGTGCCAGTAGTTTACAGGGGGCCTCGAATCAGCCCCAGCATTTT. Protein product: CASSLQGASNQPQHF.

This chain joins TRBV4-1 and TRBJ2-7, with 7 nucleotides matching TRBD2. The CDR3 totals 15 residues. V gave up 0 bases and J gave up 4 bases; unmatched junction bases: 6. Germline CDR1 and CDR2: MGHRA and YSYEKL. The CDR3 nucleotides read TGCGCCAGCAGCCAAGAAACGGGAGGAGTGTACGAGCAGTACTTC. Its translation is CASSQETGGVYEQYF.

The chain is built from TRBV11-2 and TRBJ2-7, with 15 bases lining up with TRBD2. This CDR3 spans 19 amino acids. V trimming: 5 bases; J trimming: 2 bases; junction bases outside the gene matches: 13. The V gene's germline CDR1 is SGHAT and CDR2 FQNNGV. CDR3 in amino acids: CASSDVWGLAGGTTYEQYF. The CDR3 nucleotides read TGTGCCAGCAGCGATGTTTGGGGACTAGCGGGAGGAACCACCTACGAGCAGTACTTC.

To note about this clone: The DNA is omitted, as the CDR3 cannot be located on it reliably, and the CDR3 follows TCRdb's listing. The V gene is TRBV12-1, the J gene TRBJ1-5; no DNA check was done on the table's D call, TRBD1. TRBV12-1 is termed a pseudogene. The CDR3 length equals 14 residues, ends included. The CDR3 loop is CASSFAQGSQPQHF.

In regard to this clone: The sample holds other DNA sequences that translate to the same CDR3. For the CDR3, the DNA is TGCAGCGTTGAAAGGGTTTACAATGAGCAGTTCTTC. Translation gives CSVERVYNEQFF. The chain has TRBV29-1 and TRBJ2-1; D gene ambiguous. The V end was cut by 2 bases, the J end by 4 bases, with 6 bases between. This CDR3 contains 12 residues. From germline, CDR1 is SQVTM and CDR2 ANQGSEA.

This clone has only one observation. The rearrangement links TRBV4-3 to TRBJ2-5; a weak D match, TRBD2 (5 bases). The germline gives CDR1 LGHNA, CDR2 YSLEER. CDR3 length equals 16 residues. V was pared by 1 base and J by 5 bases, with 17 bases between. The CDR3 DNA is TGCGCCAGCAGCCAAGGAGTGGGTGGGGAGCGGGAGACCCAGTACTTC. Residues: CASSQGVGGERETQYF.

V is TRBV6-6 and J is TRBJ2-1; the D is unclear. Germline CDR1 is MNHNY and CDR2 is SVGAGI (reference sequence). The CDR3 is 13 residues long. Trimming stripped 7 bases from V and 3 bases from J, with 10 bases between. The DNA for the CDR3 is TGTGCCAGCAACGGAGTCGGCTACAATGAGCAGTTCTTC. Encoded protein: CASNGVGYNEQFF.

V is TRBV7-9 and J is TRBJ2-7, with D possibly matching TRBD1 (5 bases). The CDR3 consists of 14 residues. Trimming took off 5 bases at V and 3 bases at J, with 14 bases between the two ends. Germline CDR1 reads SEHNR; CDR2 reads FQNEAQ (reference sequence). The CDR3 region is CASSGDSTIYEQYF. The CDR3 bases are TGTGCCAGCAGCGGTGACAGTACAATCTACGAGCAGTACTTC.

This rearrangement joins TRBV2 to TRBJ1-6; weak D call: TRBD1 (6 bases). This CDR3 comprises 16 residues. Trimming shortened V by 3 bases and J by 7 bases, and 16 bases separated the two germline ends. Germline V gene sequence: CDR1 SNHLY, CDR2 FYNNEI. The CDR3 nucleotides are TGTGCCAGCAGTGAGGTCGGGGGGGCGTCGAATTCACCCCTCCACTTT. Translation: CASSEVGGASNSPLHF.

The CDR3 region is CASSTWTGIHEQYF. The CDR3, as DNA: TGTGCCAGCAGCACCTGGACAGGGATCCACGAGCAGTACTTC. The chain has TRBV5-6 and TRBJ2-7; TRBD1 matches 8 bases. Germline CDR1 SGHDT, CDR2 YYEEEE. J gave up 5 bases and V 4 bases, and 8 bases lay outside the gene matches. CDR3 size: 14 residues. The full variable domain, in which reference TRBV5-6 and TRBJ2-7 provide the parts outside the CDR3, is DAGVTQSPTHLIKTRGQQVTLRCSPKSGHDTVSWYQQALGQGPQFIFQYYEEEERQRGNFPDRFSGHQFPNYSSELNVNALLLGDSALYLCASSTWTGIHEQYFGPGTRLTVT.

This sequence joins TRBV7-9 and TRBJ2-7; no clear D gene. CDR1 and CDR2 from the germline V gene are SEHNR and FQNEAQ (reference sequence). This CDR3 has 14 residues. Trimming removed 2 bases from V and 5 bases from J, with 13 bases in between. CDR3 in DNA: TGTGCCAGCAGCTTAACTTTACTCCCCCACGAGCAGTACTTC. Translating it yields CASSLTLLPHEQYF.

The chain is built from TRBV19 and TRBJ1-5; unclear D gene. Germline values: CDR1 LNHDA, CDR2 SQIVND (reference sequence). V shed 3 bases and J shed 0 bases, with 21 bases lying between them. The CDR3 contains 19 residues. The CDR3 here is CASSISRQALGLSNQPQHF. In DNA form, the CDR3 reads TGTGCCAGTAGTATTAGTAGGCAGGCGCTGGGTCTTAGCAATCAGCCCCAGCATTTT.

About this clone itself: Within the sample, other DNA sequences also encode this same CDR3. The chain links TRBV5-6 to TRBJ2-1; no definite D call. Germline V gene data show CDR1 as SGHDT and CDR2 as YYEEEE. Trimming stripped 4 bases from V and 4 bases from J, with 12 bases between. The CDR3 spans 14 residues. CDR3 bases: TGTGCCAGCAGCCCGGGCGACTTATACAATGAGCAGTTCTTC. Translation: CASSPGDLYNEQFF.

The chain employs TRBV7-9 and TRBJ1-1; no definite D call. The CDR3 is 11 amino acids. The germline V gene has CDR1 SEHNR and CDR2 FQNEAQ (reference sequence). Between the trimmed V and J ends, which lost 10 bases and 3 bases, there was a span of 9 bases. CDR3 region: CAISTDTEAFF. The CDR3 nucleotides are TGTGCCATTTCCACCGACACTGAAGCTTTCTTT.

Points on this clone: Different DNA sequences within this sample yield the same CDR3. V usage is TRBV29-1 and J usage is TRBJ2-2; a weak D match, TRBD1 (6 bases). The germline V gene encodes CDR1 SQVTM and CDR2 ANQGSEA. The germline V and J ends were trimmed by 7 bases and 4 bases, with 10 bases remaining between them. This CDR3 has 12 residues. The CDR3 loop is CSAKGGTGELFF. The CDR3 bases are TGCAGCGCAAAAGGGGGCACCGGGGAGCTGTTTTTT.

CDR3 protein: CASRGEGTEAFF. DNA for the CDR3: TGTGCCAGCAGGGGGGAGGGCACTGAAGCTTTCTTT. V usage is TRBV28 and J usage is TRBJ1-1, with a possible D match to TRBD1 (5 bases). Trimming took 6 bases from V and 4 from J, leaving 9 bases between them. The CDR3 contains 12 residues. The V gene's germline CDR1 is MDHEN and CDR2 SYDVKM.

This chain uses TRBV6-1 with TRBJ2-7, with D possibly TRBD1 on 6 matching bases. Germline V gene lookup returns CDR1 MNHNS and CDR2 SASEGT. Trimming removed 4 bases at V and 2 bases at J, with 6 bases between. There are 12 residues in the CDR3. The CDR3 nucleotides read TGTGCCAGCAGTGGACAGGCCTACGAGCAGTACTTC. Translated: CASSGQAYEQYF.

This clone was found once. This rearrangement joins TRBV11-2 to TRBJ2-5; D not certain. Germline V gives CDR1 SGHAT, CDR2 FQNNGV. V lost 5 bases, J lost 4 bases, and 5 bases lay in between. The CDR3 has 11 residues. The CDR3 here is CASSIGETQYF. For the CDR3, the DNA is TGTGCCAGCAGCATCGGAGAGACCCAGTACTTC.

The genes are TRBV7-9 and TRBJ2-3; possible D gene TRBD2, 5 bases. The CDR3 has 13 amino acids. V was shortened by 5 bases and J by 2 bases, with 8 bases between the two germline ends. CDR1 SEHNR and CDR2 FQNEAQ come from the germline V gene (reference sequence). The CDR3 DNA reads as TGTGCCAGCAGCAAGGACTTCACAGATACGCAGTATTTT. Its protein product is CASSKDFTDTQYF.

The chain carries TRBV6-5 and TRBJ2-3; a possible D gene is TRBD1 (6 bases). Trimming cost V 3 bases and J 4 bases, with 17 bases left between them. CDR1 is MNHEY and CDR2 is SVGAGI in the germline V gene. The CDR3 is 16 residues long. The DNA for the CDR3 is TGTGCCAGCAGTTATGACCTTCGGACAGCCCCAGATACGCAGTATTTT. It translates to CASSYDLRTAPDTQYF.

The chain uses TRBV10-1 and TRBJ1-3; the D gene is possibly TRBD1 (6 bases). The CDR3 sequence is 18 residues long. Deletions cut 3 bases from V and 4 bases from J, with 22 bases between. The germline V gene has CDR1 WNHNN and CDR2 SYGVQD (reference sequence). CDR3 in amino acids: CASSEVTPGTSFGNTIYF. Written as DNA, the CDR3 is TGCGCCAGCAGTGAAGTTACGCCAGGGACATCGTTCGGAAACACCATATATTTT.

The CDR3 bases are TGTGCCAGCAGCCTAGGGACTGCAAACGAGCAGTACTTC. It yields the protein CASSLGTANEQYF. The rearrangement uses TRBV11-2 and TRBJ2-7, with D maybe TRBD2 (6 bases). Germline lookup yields CDR1 SGHAT and CDR2 FQNNGV. The ends were cut back, 5 bases at V and 5 bases at J, with 13 bases in the middle. The CDR3 has 13 residues.